The present T cell receptor (beta chain) was sequenced within a study of T cells in Graves' hyperthyroidism and ophthalmopathy. TCR beta CDR3 regions were amplified from RNA. The HTBI primer set drove a first-round RT-PCR of the TCR CDR3. TCRdb re-analysed the multiplex PCR reads in MiXCR, keeping a single row per CDR3 protein. There are 560,000 or so distinct CDR3 sequences in the sample; just under 20% occur only once, and 45% to 50% lies in the top ten. V was cut by 1 base and J by 1 base, with 8 bases left in between. In germline, CDR1 is LGHNA, CDR2 YNFKEQ. CDR3 length: 15 residues. This clonotype was seen a handful of times.

The clonotype comes from a man aged 35 to 55 with Graves' ophthalmopathy. The chain couples TRBV4-2 to TRBJ1-5; D uncertain. The sample taken for sequencing was blood. DNA for the CDR3: TGTGCCAGCAGCCAAGCGTTTGGAAGCAATCAGCCCCAGCATTTT. This translates into CASSQAFGSNQPQHF.